Below are 4 T cell receptor beta chains sequenced from a single sample in a study of T cell repertoires in aging, cancer and after chemotherapy (dated by TCRdb to the late 2010s). Genomic DNA extracted from peripheral blood, rather than sorted cells or RNA, was used as the source for amplification of TCR beta rearrangements. TCRdb records Illumina MiSeq as the sequencer. Using a mixed TRB-A/B primer pool, multiplex touch-down PCR amplified rearranged TRB sequences covering the V, D and J segments. The public reads were quality trimmed at Q25 with fastp and then assembled into clones with MiXCR by TCRdb, keeping productive beta chains. Rows with a matching CDR3 protein are joined into one entry that keeps the most common DNA and genes. The sample contains several thousand distinct CDR3 sequences, 35% to 50% of them found a single time. The ten largest clones take up 3.5% of the sample. The sample consisted of blood. The receptors derive from a human donor in good health.

This clonotype was counted only a few times. This chain connects TRBV13 to TRBJ2-1; D is possibly TRBD2 (6 bases). CDR3 length: 16 amino acids. V was trimmed by 7 bases and J by 2 bases, leaving 18 bases between them. Germline CDR1 PRHDT, CDR2 FYEKMQ (reference sequence). CDR3 protein: CASIDPGTHAYNEQFF. For the CDR3, the DNA is TGTGCCAGCATCGACCCCGGGACTCACGCCTACAATGAGCAGTTCTTC.

The genes are TRBV19 and TRBJ1-2; TRBD1 agrees at 10 bases. The J segment lost 1 base and the V segment lost 6 bases, leaving 5 bases of the junction unmatched. Per germline, CDR1 LNHDA and CDR2 SQIVND (reference sequence). CDR3 length: 15 residues. The CDR3 spells CASRQGQGSNYGYTF. The CDR3 region has the DNA TGTGCCAGTAGACAGGGACAGGGGAGTAACTATGGCTACACCTTC.

This clonotype is classed as medium-sized (0.01 to 0.1%). The V and J genes are TRBV29-1 and TRBJ2-5, with 9 nucleotides matching TRBD1. The CDR3 sequence is 13 residues long. V lost 3 bases and J lost 4; bases outside the gene matches: 3. Germline CDR1 reads SQVTM; CDR2 reads ANQGSEA. DNA for the CDR3: TGCAGCGTTGAGGGACAGGGAGGAGAGACCCAGTACTTC. Its protein product is CSVEGQGGETQYF.

The chain uses TRBV6-5 and TRBJ2-1; 7 nucleotides agree with TRBD2. CDR1 MNHEY and CDR2 SVGAGI come from the germline V gene. The CDR3 is 19 residues long. J lost 7 bases, V lost 6 bases, and 24 bases had no gene match. CDR3 DNA: TGTGCCAGCAGACCCGCAAGGACTAGTTCCCGCCGGGCGGAGAATGAGCAGTTCTTC. Translating gives CASRPARTSSRRAENEQFF.